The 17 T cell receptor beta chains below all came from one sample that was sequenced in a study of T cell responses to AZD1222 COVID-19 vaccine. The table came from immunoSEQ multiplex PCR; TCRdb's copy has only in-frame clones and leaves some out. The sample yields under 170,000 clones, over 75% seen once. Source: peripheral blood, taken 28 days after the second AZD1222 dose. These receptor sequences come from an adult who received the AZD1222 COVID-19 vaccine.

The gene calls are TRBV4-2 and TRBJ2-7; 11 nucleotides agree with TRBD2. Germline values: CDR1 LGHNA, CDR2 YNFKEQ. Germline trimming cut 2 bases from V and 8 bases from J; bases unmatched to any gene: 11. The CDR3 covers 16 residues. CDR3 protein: CASSQLATSGSFKQYF. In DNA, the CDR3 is TGTGCCAGCAGCCAACTTGCCACTAGCGGGAGTTTCAAGCAGTACTTC.

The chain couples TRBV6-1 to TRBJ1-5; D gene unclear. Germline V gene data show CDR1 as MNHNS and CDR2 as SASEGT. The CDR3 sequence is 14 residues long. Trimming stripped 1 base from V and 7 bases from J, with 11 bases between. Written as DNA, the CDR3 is TGTGCCAGCAGTGAAGGGATGGGAAGCCAGCCCCAGCATTTT. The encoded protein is CASSEGMGSQPQHF.

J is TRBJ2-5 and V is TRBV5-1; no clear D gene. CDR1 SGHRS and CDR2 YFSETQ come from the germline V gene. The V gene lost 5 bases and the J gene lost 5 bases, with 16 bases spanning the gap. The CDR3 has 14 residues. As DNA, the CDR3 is TGCGCCAGCAGTTCGGATCCGGCCGTCGAGACCCAGTACTTC. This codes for CASSSDPAVETQYF.

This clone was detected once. Here the CDR3 reads CASSGQGAVTEAFF. The CDR3 DNA reads as TGTGCCAGCAGCGGACAGGGGGCGGTCACTGAAGCTTTCTTT. This chain joins TRBV2 and TRBJ1-1; 11 positions match TRBD1. The junction had 4 bases not matched to a gene; V was cut back by 6 bases and J by 4 bases. The germline gives CDR1 SNHLY, CDR2 FYNNEI. The CDR3 covers 14 residues.

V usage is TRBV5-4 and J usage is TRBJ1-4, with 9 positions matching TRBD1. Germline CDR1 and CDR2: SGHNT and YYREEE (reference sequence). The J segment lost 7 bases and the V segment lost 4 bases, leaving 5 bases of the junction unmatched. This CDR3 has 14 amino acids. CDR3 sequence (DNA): TGTGCCAGCAGCCAGGACAGGGGATCTGAAAAACTGTTTTTT. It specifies CASSQDRGSEKLFF. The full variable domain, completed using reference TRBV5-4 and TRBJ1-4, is ETGVTQSPTHLIKTRGQQVTLRCSSQSGHNTVSWYQQALGQGPQFIFQYYREEENGRGNFPPRFSGLQFPNYSSELNVNALELDDSALYLCASSQDRGSEKLFFGSGTQLSVL.

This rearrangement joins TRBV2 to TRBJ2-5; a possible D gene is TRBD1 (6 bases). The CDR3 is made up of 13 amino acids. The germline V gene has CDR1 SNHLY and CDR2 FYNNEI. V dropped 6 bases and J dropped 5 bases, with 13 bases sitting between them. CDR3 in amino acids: CASREGVKETQYF. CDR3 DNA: TGTGCCAGCAGAGAGGGGGTGAAGGAGACCCAGTACTTC.

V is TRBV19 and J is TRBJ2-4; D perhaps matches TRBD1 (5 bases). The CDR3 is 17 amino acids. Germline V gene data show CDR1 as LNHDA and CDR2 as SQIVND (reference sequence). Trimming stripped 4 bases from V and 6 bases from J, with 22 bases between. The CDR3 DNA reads TGTGCCAGTAGTACCCCCCAGGGTCTAGGGGCGGCAAACATTCAGTACTTC. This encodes CASSTPQGLGAANIQYF.

The CDR3 is CAISEPLGHNYGYTF. The CDR3 DNA reads TGTGCCATCAGTGAGCCCCTGGGACACAACTATGGCTACACCTTC. The chain uses TRBV10-3 and TRBJ1-2; D may be TRBD1 (6 bases). This CDR3 is built from 15 residues. Germline CDR1 reads ENHRY; CDR2 reads SYGVKD. Trimming pared 2 bases from V and 2 bases from J, leaving 12 bases between.

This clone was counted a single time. This CDR3 reads CASSPASGSETQYF. CDR3 nucleotide sequence: TGTGCCAGCTCACCGGCTAGCGGGAGTGAGACCCAGTACTTC. The V gene is TRBV18, the J gene TRBJ2-5, with 10 bases lining up with TRBD2. The CDR3 has 14 residues. Losses at the gene ends were 3 bases for V and 5 bases for J; bases not matched to a gene: 3. Germline values: CDR1 KGHSH, CDR2 LQKENI. The whole variable domain, remainder taken from reference TRBV18 and TRBJ2-5, is NAGVMQNPRHLVRRRGQEARLRCSPMKGHSHVYWYRQLPEEGLKFMVYLQKENIIDESGMPKERFSAEFPKEGPSILRIQQVVRGDSAAYFCASSPASGSETQYFGPGTRLLVL.

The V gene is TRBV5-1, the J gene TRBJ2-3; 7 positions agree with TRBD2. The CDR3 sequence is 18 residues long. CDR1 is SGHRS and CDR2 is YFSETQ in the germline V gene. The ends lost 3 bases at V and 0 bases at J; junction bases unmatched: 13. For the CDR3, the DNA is TGCGCCAGCAGCTGGGGGTCCCGCCTAGCGGCTAGCACAGATACGCAGTATTTT. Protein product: CASSWGSRLAASTDTQYF. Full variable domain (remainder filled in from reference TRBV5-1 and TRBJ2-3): KAGVTQTPRYLIKTRGQQVTLSCSPISGHRSVSWYQQTPGQGLQFLFEYFSETQRNKGNFPGRFSGRQFSNSRSEMNVSTLELGDSALYLCASSWGSRLAASTDTQYFGPGTRLTVL.

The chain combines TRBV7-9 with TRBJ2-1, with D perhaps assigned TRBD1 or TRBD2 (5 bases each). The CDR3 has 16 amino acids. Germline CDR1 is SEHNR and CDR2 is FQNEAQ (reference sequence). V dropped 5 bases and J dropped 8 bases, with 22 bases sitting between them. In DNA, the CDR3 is TGTGCCAGCAGCCAGGACGGGGACCTGGTCCGGGATGAGCAGTTCTTC. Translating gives CASSQDGDLVRDEQFF. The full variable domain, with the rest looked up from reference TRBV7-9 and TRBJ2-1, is DTGVSQNPRHKITKRGQNVTFRCDPISEHNRLYWYRQTLGQGPEFLTYFQNEAQLEKSRLLSDRFSAERPKGSFSTLEIQRTEQGDSAMYLCASSQDGDLVRDEQFFGPGTRLTVL.

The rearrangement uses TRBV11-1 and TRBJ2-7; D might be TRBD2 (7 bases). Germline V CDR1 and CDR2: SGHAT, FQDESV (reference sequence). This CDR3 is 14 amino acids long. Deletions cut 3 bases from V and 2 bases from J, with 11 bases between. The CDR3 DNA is TGTGCCAGCAGCTTGGGGGGGCCCACCTACGAGCAGTACTTC. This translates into CASSLGGPTYEQYF.

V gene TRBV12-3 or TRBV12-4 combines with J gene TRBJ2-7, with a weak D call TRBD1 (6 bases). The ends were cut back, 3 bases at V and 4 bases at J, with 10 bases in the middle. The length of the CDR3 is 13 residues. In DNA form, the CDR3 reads TGTGCCAGCAGTTTTGACAGGCAGTACGAGCAGTACTTC. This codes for CASSFDRQYEQYF.

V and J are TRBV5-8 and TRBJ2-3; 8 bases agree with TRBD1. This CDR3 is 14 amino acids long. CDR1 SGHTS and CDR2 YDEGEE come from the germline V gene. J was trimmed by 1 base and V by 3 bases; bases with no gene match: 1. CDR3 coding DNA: TGTGCCAGCAGCTGGGACAGGCGCACAGATACGCAGTATTTT. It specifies CASSWDRRTDTQYF. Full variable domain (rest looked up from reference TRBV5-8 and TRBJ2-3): EAGVTQSPTHLIKTRGQQATLRCSPISGHTSVYWYQQALGLGLQFLLWYDEGEERNRGNFPPRFSGRQFPNYSSELNVNALELEDSALYLCASSWDRRTDTQYFGPGTRLTVL.

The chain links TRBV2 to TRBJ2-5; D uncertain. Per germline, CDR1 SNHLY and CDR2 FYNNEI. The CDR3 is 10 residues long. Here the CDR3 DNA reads TGTGCTGTGGAACAAGAGACCCAGTACTTC. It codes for CAVEQETQYF. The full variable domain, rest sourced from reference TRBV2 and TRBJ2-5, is EPEVTQTPSHQVTQMGQEVILRCVPISNHLYFYWYRQILGQKVEFLVSFYNNEISEKSEIFDDQFSVERPDGSNFTLKIRSTKLEDSAMYFCAVEQETQYFGPGTRLLVL.

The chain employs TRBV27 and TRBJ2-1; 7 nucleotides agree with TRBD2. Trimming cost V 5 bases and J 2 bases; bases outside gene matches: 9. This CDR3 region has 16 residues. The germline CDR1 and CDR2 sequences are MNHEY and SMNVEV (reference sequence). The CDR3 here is CASSPSRGEAYNEQFF. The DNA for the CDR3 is TGTGCCAGCAGTCCTAGTCGGGGGGAGGCCTACAATGAGCAGTTCTTC.

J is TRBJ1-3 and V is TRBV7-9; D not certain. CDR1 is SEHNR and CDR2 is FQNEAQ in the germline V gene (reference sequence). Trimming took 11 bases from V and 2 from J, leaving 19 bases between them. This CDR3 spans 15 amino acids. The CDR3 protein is CAAPLSGPTGNTIYF. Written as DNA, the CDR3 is TGTGCCGCACCATTATCAGGACCTACTGGAAACACCATATATTTT.